Each of the 23 T cell receptor beta chains below was sequenced from the same sample in a study of early stage breast cancer tumors. Assay: immunoSEQ multiplex PCR; the TCRdb copy retains only in-frame clones and omits some. The sample contains some 5,000 clones, approximately 70% of which appear only once. Sequencing was carried out using normal breast tissue next to the tumor. Every receptor here comes from a person in their 60s with breast cancer.

V is TRBV6-5 and J is TRBJ1-2; D is undetermined. The V end was cut by 6 bases, the J end by 6 bases, with 17 bases between. The CDR3 has 14 residues. Germline loops: CDR1 MNHEY, CDR2 SVGAGI. The CDR3 nucleotides read TGTGCCAGCAGCACTGCGGGCGAGAGGAATGGCTACACCTTC. Translated, it gives CASSTAGERNGYTF.

The J gene is TRBJ2-5, the V gene TRBV6-5; 8 bases line up with TRBD2. Per germline, CDR1 MNHEY and CDR2 SVGAGI. Germline trimming cut 6 bases from V and 1 base from J; bases unmatched to any gene: 7. This CDR3 contains 15 residues. CDR3 region: CASRSGGARQETQYF. The DNA for the CDR3 is TGTGCCAGCAGATCCGGGGGGGCACGCCAAGAGACCCAGTACTTC.

V is TRBV28 and J is TRBJ2-5; D possibly matches TRBD1 or TRBD2 (6 bases each). CDR1 and CDR2 from the germline V gene are MDHEN and SYDVKM. The ends were cut back, 3 bases at V and 11 bases at J, with 22 bases in the middle. The CDR3 totals 15 residues. CDR3 coding DNA: TGTGCCAGCAGTTTCCGGACGAGGGGGGCCGGAGAGCAGTACTTC. Its protein product is CASSFRTRGAGEQYF.

This clone was counted a few times. The chain combines TRBV4-3 with TRBJ2-3; D is possibly TRBD2 (6 bases). Per the germline V gene, CDR1 is LGHNA and CDR2 is YSLEER. This CDR3 is built from 17 residues. The V gene lost 4 bases and the J gene lost 1 base, with 18 bases spanning the gap. In DNA, the CDR3 is TGCGCCAGCAGCCGGACCGTCAGTGGGGAGGGCACAGATACGCAGTATTTT. This gives the protein CASSRTVSGEGTDTQYF.

V is TRBV5-1 and J is TRBJ2-3; 9 bases align to TRBD2. J lost 4 bases, V lost 3 bases, and 6 bases had no gene match. CDR3 size: 15 residues. Germline loops: CDR1 SGHRS, CDR2 YFSETQ. The CDR3 nucleotides read TGCGCCAGCAGCTACGGGACTAGCTACGCAGATACGCAGTATTTT. Its protein is CASSYGTSYADTQYF. Variable domain in full (rest from reference TRBV5-1 and TRBJ2-3): KAGVTQTPRYLIKTRGQQVTLSCSPISGHRSVSWYQQTPGQGLQFLFEYFSETQRNKGNFPGRFSGRQFSNSRSEMNVSTLELGDSALYLCASSYGTSYADTQYFGPGTRLTVL.

The chain recombines TRBV2 with TRBJ2-1; 10 bases are a match to TRBD1. V was clipped by 6 bases and J by 4 bases; unmatched bases: 0. The CDR3 is 13 amino acids. Germline V lookup: CDR1 SNHLY, CDR2 FYNNEI. DNA for the CDR3: TGTGCCAGCAGGGGACAGGGGTACAATGAGCAGTTCTTC. Translating it yields CASRGQGYNEQFF.

This chain uses TRBV12-2 with TRBJ2-7; TRBD2 reflects the table's D call only, with no check against the DNA. TRBV12-2 constitutes a pseudogene. CDR3 length: 21 amino acids. The CDR3 protein is CASRLTAFVGRWGESSYEQYF. DNA of the CDR3: TGTGCAAGTCGCCTAACCGCCTTCGTGGGGCGCTGGGGGGAGAGCTCCTACGAGCAGTACTTC.

The chain links TRBV28 to TRBJ2-7; D not resolved. Germline CDR1 is MDHEN and CDR2 is SYDVKM. The ends were cut back, 6 bases at V and 0 bases at J, with 12 bases in the middle. This CDR3 is built from 14 residues. The CDR3 DNA reads TGTGCCAGCAGGCCCTATGGGGACTCCTACGAGCAGTACTTC. This encodes CASRPYGDSYEQYF.

J is TRBJ2-1 and V is TRBV6-5, with TRBD2 matching 7 bases. Germline assignment: CDR1 MNHEY and CDR2 SVGAGI. The length of the CDR3 is 14 residues. The trim removed 6 bases at V and 0 bases at J, leaving 2 bases unmatched. The CDR3 DNA sequence: TGTGCCAGCAGGGGGGGGAGCTCCTACAATGAGCAGTTCTTC. It is translated as CASRGGSSYNEQFF.

The V call is TRBV10-3, the J call TRBJ2-6; D is unresolved. V gave up 0 bases and J gave up 4 bases, with 7 bases separating them. CDR3 size: 15 residues. Germline CDR1 reads ENHRY; CDR2 reads SYGVKD. The CDR3 coding sequence is TGTGCCATCAGTGAGTCTGGAACCGGGGCCAACGTCCTGACTTTC. It codes for CAISESGTGANVLTF.

This sequence joins TRBV19 and TRBJ2-7; a weak D match, TRBD1 (6 bases). Per the germline V gene, CDR1 is LNHDA and CDR2 is SQIVND (reference sequence). The CDR3 length is 16 residues. Trimming stripped 4 bases from V and 2 bases from J, with 18 bases between. CDR3 amino acids: CASSRPTQGRPYEQYF. The CDR3 bases are TGTGCCAGTAGTAGGCCCACGCAGGGGCGACCCTACGAGCAGTACTTC. The whole variable domain, filled in from reference TRBV19 and TRBJ2-7, reads DGGITQSPKYLFRKEGQNVTLSCEQNLNHDAMYWYRQDPGQGLRLIYYSQIVNDFQKGDIAEGYSVSREKKESFPLTVTSAQKNPTAFYLCASSRPTQGRPYEQYFGPGTRLTVT.

The chain carries TRBV2 and TRBJ2-5; no clear D gene. In germline, CDR1 is SNHLY, CDR2 FYNNEI. The V end lost 1 base, the J end lost 0 bases, and 12 bases lay between the germline ends. CDR3 size: 16 residues. The chain's CDR3 is CASSEGGRSYQETQYF. The CDR3 nucleotides are TGTGCCAGCAGTGAAGGGGGAAGGTCATACCAAGAGACCCAGTACTTC.

A remark on this clone: The sample contains more than one DNA sequence encoding this CDR3. The rearrangement joins TRBV9 to TRBJ2-7, with TRBD1 as a possible D gene (5 bases). V was pared by 0 bases and J by 4 bases, with 11 bases between. Germline CDR1 is SGDLS and CDR2 is YYNGEE. The CDR3 extends over 14 amino acids. For the CDR3, the DNA is TGTGCCAGCAGCGTAGGGGAAGGGGTGTACGAGCAGTACTTC. It yields the protein CASSVGEGVYEQYF.

This clone was picked up a small number of times. In DNA, the CDR3 is TGCGCCAGCAGCTTGGCCCCCGAGGGCGAGCAGTACTTC. It encodes CASSLAPEGEQYF. V gene TRBV5-1 combines with J gene TRBJ2-7, with a weak D call TRBD2 (5 bases). V gave up 0 bases and J gave up 6 bases, with 10 bases separating them. The germline V gene has CDR1 SGHRS and CDR2 YFSETQ. The length of the CDR3 is 13 residues.

The rearrangement uses TRBV6-4 and TRBJ2-1, with D unclear. V lost 9 bases to trimming and J lost 6 bases, with 18 bases between them. Germline V gives CDR1 MRHNA, CDR2 SNTAGT. The CDR3 is made up of 14 amino acids. In DNA form, the CDR3 reads TGTGCCAGGATCCGACTTCCCAGTGGCAATGAGCAGTTCTTC. It is translated as CARIRLPSGNEQFF.

In DNA form, the CDR3 reads TGTGCCATCACCGAGGGGGGACTTGGAAGCAATCAGCCCCAGCATTTT. This sequence encodes CAITEGGLGSNQPQHF. The chain is built from TRBV10-3 and TRBJ1-5; a possible D gene is TRBD1 (6 bases). This CDR3 is 16 amino acids long. V was trimmed by 7 bases and J by 1 base, leaving 17 bases between them. CDR1 is ENHRY, CDR2 SYGVKD, per germline.

The rearrangement joins TRBV27 to TRBJ2-3; TRBD2 is a possible D gene (6 bases). Trimming shortened V by 11 bases and J by 0 bases, and 18 bases separated the two germline ends. Germline CDR1 and CDR2: MNHEY and SMNVEV (reference sequence). This CDR3 has 15 amino acids. In DNA form, the CDR3 reads TGTGCCTCTCGGGGTATGCGGGGTAGCACAGATACGCAGTATTTT. It specifies CASRGMRGSTDTQYF.

Written as DNA, the CDR3 is TGTGCCAGTAGCGGGATTGCCTACGAGCAGTACTTC. Residues: CASSGIAYEQYF. The chain carries TRBV6-1 and TRBJ2-7; 8 bases are shared with TRBD2. CDR3 length equals 12 residues. V trimming: 9 bases; J trimming: 2 bases; junction bases outside the gene matches: 3. The germline CDR1 and CDR2 sequences are MNHNS and SASEGT.

The chain combines TRBV28 with TRBJ2-5; 8 bases line up with TRBD2. CDR3 size: 16 residues. Germline values: CDR1 MDHEN, CDR2 SYDVKM. V lost 1 base, J lost 1 base, and 5 bases stayed unmatched. The CDR3 loop reads CASSLLPGGVQETQYF. CDR3 in DNA: TGTGCCAGCAGTTTATTACCGGGAGGGGTCCAAGAGACCCAGTACTTC.

Only a few counts were recorded for this clone. The chain couples TRBV30 to TRBJ1-5, with no clear D. Germline CDR1 is GTSNPN and CDR2 is SVGIG (reference sequence). CDR3 length: 14 amino acids. The V end was cut by 1 base, the J end by 2 bases, with 9 bases between. The CDR3 coding sequence is TGTGCCTGGAGTGACGACGGGCGCAATCAGCCCCAGCATTTT. Translated, it gives CAWSDDGRNQPQHF. The complete variable domain, with remaining parts taken from reference TRBV30 and TRBJ1-5, reads SQTIHQWPATLVQPVGSPLSLECTVEGTSNPNLYWYRQAAGRGLQLLFYSVGIGQISSEVPQNLSASRPQDRQFILSSKKLLLSDSGFYLCAWSDDGRNQPQHFGDGTRLSIL.

V is TRBV7-2 and J is TRBJ2-7, with 9 nucleotides matching TRBD1. Germline values: CDR1 SGHTA, CDR2 FQGNSA. The J segment lost 5 bases and the V segment lost 1 base, leaving 6 bases of the junction unmatched. There are 15 residues in the CDR3. DNA of the CDR3: TGTGCCAGCAGCTTAGGAAGGACAGGGGATAACGAGCAGTACTTC. This gives the protein CASSLGRTGDNEQYF. The complete variable domain, with remaining parts taken from reference TRBV7-2 and TRBJ2-7, reads GAGVSQSPSNKVTEKGKDVELRCDPISGHTALYWYRQSLGQGLEFLIYFQGNSAPDKSGLPSDRFSAERTGGSVSTLTIQRTQQEDSAVYLCASSLGRTGDNEQYFGPGTRLTVT.

CDR3: CASGFPNYEQYF. CDR3 sequence (DNA): TGTGCTAGTGGTTTCCCCAACTACGAGCAGTACTTC. This chain connects TRBV12-5 to TRBJ2-7; unclear D gene. The CDR3 runs 12 residues. Trimming took off 3 bases at V and 3 bases at J, with 6 bases between the two ends. Germline loops: CDR1 LGHNT, CDR2 FRNRAP. The whole variable domain, remainder taken from reference TRBV12-5 and TRBJ2-7, is DARVTQTPRHKVTEMGQEVTMRCQPILGHNTVFWYRQTMMQGLELLAYFRNRAPLDDSGMPKDRFSAEMPDATLATLKIQPSEPRDSAVYFCASGFPNYEQYFGPGTRLTVT.

V usage is TRBV28 and J usage is TRBJ2-7; 9 nucleotides line up with TRBD2. This CDR3 is built from 14 residues. The V gene's germline CDR1 is MDHEN and CDR2 SYDVKM. V was pared by 4 bases and J by 4 bases, with 5 bases of the junction left unmatched. The CDR3 here is CASSSAGGRYEQYF. The CDR3 DNA reads as TGTGCCAGCAGTTCGGCGGGAGGGAGGTACGAGCAGTACTTC.